The 23 T cell receptor beta chains below come from one sample, sequenced in a study of T cells in Graves' hyperthyroidism and ophthalmopathy. Regions amplified from RNA transcripts were the TCR beta CDR3 regions. The HTBI primer set drove a first-round RT-PCR of the TCR CDR3. One entry per CDR3 protein, called by TCRdb with MiXCR from the multiplex PCR reads. The sample holds 750,000 to 950,000 distinct CDR3 sequences, over 35% seen once. Sequencing was performed on blood. These receptor sequences come from a man younger than 35 with Graves' hyperthyroidism.

The chain uses TRBV5-4 and TRBJ1-1; D gene unclear. Germline values: CDR1 SGHNT, CDR2 YYREEE (reference sequence). This CDR3 is 12 amino acids long. Trimming cost V 3 bases and J 7 bases, with 10 bases left between them. Here the CDR3 DNA reads TGTGCCAGCAGCTGGGCGGGCGTTGAAGCTTTCTTT. This encodes CASSWAGVEAFF.

The CDR3 spells CASSFASGGYLDSPLHF. The CDR3 DNA reads TGTGCCAGCAGTTTCGCGTCCGGGGGGTATTTGGATTCACCCCTCCACTTT. V and J are TRBV19 and TRBJ1-6; maybe TRBD1 (5 bases). The V end was cut by 9 bases, the J end by 8 bases, with 26 bases between. The V gene's germline CDR1 is LNHDA and CDR2 SQIVND (reference sequence). The CDR3 consists of 17 residues.

Written as DNA, the CDR3 is TGTGCCAGCAGGGACCAGGATTTGAACGAGCAGTACTTC. Protein sequence: CASRDQDLNEQYF. The chain is built from TRBV2 and TRBJ2-7; no definite D call. This CDR3 is built from 13 residues. The V end was cut by 6 bases, the J end by 5 bases, with 14 bases between. Germline V CDR1 and CDR2: SNHLY, FYNNEI.

A few counts support this clonotype. The J gene is TRBJ2-5, the V gene TRBV7-2; D remains ambiguous. The V gene lost 5 bases and the J gene lost 4 bases, with 14 bases spanning the gap. The germline V gene has CDR1 SGHTA and CDR2 FQGNSA. The length of the CDR3 is 14 residues. The CDR3 sequence is CASSQLGGGETQYF. CDR3 nucleotides: TGTGCCAGCAGCCAGCTAGGTGGTGGAGAGACCCAGTACTTC. Complete variable domain (other parts from reference TRBV7-2 and TRBJ2-5): GAGVSQSPSNKVTEKGKDVELRCDPISGHTALYWYRQSLGQGLEFLIYFQGNSAPDKSGLPSDRFSAERTGGSVSTLTIQRTQQEDSAVYLCASSQLGGGETQYFGPGTRLLVL.

This clonotype has more than one count but fewer than ten. V is TRBV7-9 and J is TRBJ1-2; the D gene is possibly TRBD1 (5 bases). Germline CDR1 reads SEHNR; CDR2 reads FQNEAQ (reference sequence). The CDR3 covers 14 residues. The ends were cut back, 3 bases at V and 2 bases at J, with 10 bases in the middle. The CDR3 region has the DNA TGTGCCAGCAGCTTCGGAGGGGACAACTATGGCTACACCTTC. Its protein product is CASSFGGDNYGYTF. Looking up the rest from reference TRBV7-9 and TRBJ1-2 gives the full variable domain: DTGVSQNPRHKITKRGQNVTFRCDPISEHNRLYWYRQTLGQGPEFLTYFQNEAQLEKSRLLSDRFSAERPKGSFSTLEIQRTEQGDSAMYLCASSFGGDNYGYTFGSGTRLTVV.

This clonotype was detected a few times. CDR3 amino acids: CASSQESQGLFF. The CDR3, as DNA: TGCGCCAGCAGCCAAGAAAGTCAAGGACTGTTTTTT. The chain joins TRBV4-1 to TRBJ1-4; no reliable D call. The CDR3 runs to 12 residues. Looked up from germline, CDR1 is MGHRA and CDR2 is YSYEKL. Trimming pared 0 bases from V and 13 bases from J, leaving 9 bases between.

The gene calls are TRBV5-6 and TRBJ1-3; D might be TRBD1 (5 bases). The V and J ends lost 0 bases and 8 bases respectively, with 18 bases between them. The CDR3 is 16 amino acids. CDR1 SGHDT and CDR2 YYEEEE come from the germline V gene. The CDR3 sequence is CASSLEQEAYGYTIYF. CDR3 sequence (DNA): TGTGCCAGCAGCTTGGAACAGGAGGCCTATGGCTACACCATATATTTT.

J is TRBJ2-7 and V is TRBV11-1; 13 bases match TRBD2. J was trimmed by 6 bases and V by 5 bases; bases with no gene match: 10. The CDR3 covers 16 residues. Looked up from germline, CDR1 is SGHAT and CDR2 is FQDESV (reference sequence). The DNA for the CDR3 is TGTGCCAGCAGCAGGACTAGCGGGAGTATGGGGCTCGAGCAGTACTTC. Translation gives CASSRTSGSMGLEQYF.

CDR3: CASSQEVGSGANVLTF. The CDR3 nucleotides are TGTGCCAGCAGCCAAGAGGTCGGCTCTGGGGCCAACGTCCTGACTTTC. This chain links TRBV7-3 with TRBJ2-6; D is unresolved. Germline V gene lookup returns CDR1 SGHTA and CDR2 FQGTGA. Between the trimmed V and J ends, which lost 5 bases and 0 bases, there was a span of 11 bases. The CDR3 has 16 amino acids.

The rearrangement links TRBV5-1 to TRBJ1-1; D possibly corresponds to TRBD1 (6 bases). Germline CDR1 and CDR2: SGHRS and YFSETQ. The V end lost 4 bases, the J end lost 3 bases, and 16 bases lay between the germline ends. The CDR3 is made up of 15 amino acids. The CDR3 DNA reads as TGCGCCAGCAGCCGAGACAGGAGGGATTACACTGAAGCTTTCTTT. It translates to CASSRDRRDYTEAFF.

Ten or more counts support this clonotype. The rearrangement links TRBV7-9 to TRBJ2-5, with 12 bases aligning to TRBD2. The V gene's germline CDR1 is SEHNR and CDR2 FQNEAQ (reference sequence). V dropped 5 bases and J dropped 1; count of bases not matched to a gene: 5. The CDR3 runs 16 residues. CDR3 bases: TGTGCCAGCAGCCCTGGACTAGCGGGGCTCCAAGAGACCCAGTACTTC. Its protein product is CASSPGLAGLQETQYF.

The V gene is TRBV25-1, the J gene TRBJ1-6; maybe TRBD1 (5 bases). CDR3 length equals 16 residues. Trimming left V 6 bases short and J 9 bases short, with 21 bases between. CDR1 is MGHDK and CDR2 is SYGVNS in the germline V gene. The CDR3 DNA is TGTGCCAGCAGCCAAGATGGGGCAGGGCTGGTTTCACCCCTCCACTTT. Encoded protein: CASSQDGAGLVSPLHF.

The chain combines TRBV2 with TRBJ2-7; weak D call: TRBD1 (5 bases). CDR1 and CDR2 (germline): SNHLY, FYNNEI. V was shortened by 3 bases and J by 1 base, with 7 bases between the two germline ends. The CDR3 length is 13 residues. CDR3 sequence reads: CASSDTGSYEQYF. The CDR3 bases are TGTGCCAGCAGTGACACAGGTTCCTACGAGCAGTACTTC.

This clonotype has ten or more counts. The V and J genes are TRBV7-9 and TRBJ2-7, with D unresolved. Germline V CDR1 and CDR2: SEHNR, FQNEAQ (reference sequence). The CDR3 covers 14 residues. Trimming stripped 5 bases from V and 0 bases from J, with 11 bases between. CDR3 in DNA: TGTGCCAGCAGCCCCCCCAGTAGCTCCTACGAGCAGTACTTC. Translated: CASSPPSSSYEQYF.

This clonotype was seen many times. This chain links TRBV15 with TRBJ1-1; TRBD1 might be the D (5 bases). CDR1 and CDR2 from the germline V gene are LNHNV and YYDKDF (reference sequence). V was clipped by 5 bases and J by 6 bases, with 10 bases between them. The CDR3 consists of 12 residues. CDR3 nucleotides: TGTGCCACCAGCCCTCGGGGACCTGAAGCTTTCTTT. Amino acids: CATSPRGPEAFF.

As regards this clonotype: One junction end disagrees with the germline gene, perhaps due to a read error. The CDR3 is CASSYEEEEAFF. For the CDR3, the DNA is TGTGCCAGCAGTTACGAGGAGGAGGAAGCTTTCTTT. The chain couples TRBV10-3 to TRBJ1-1; unclear D gene. Germline V gene data show CDR1 as ENHRY and CDR2 as SYGVKD. The CDR3 is 12 residues long.

This clonotype has a count of ten or more. This sequence joins TRBV5-1 and TRBJ1-5, with D unclear. The V gene's germline CDR1 is SGHRS and CDR2 YFSETQ. Trimming stripped 0 bases from V and 5 bases from J, with 9 bases between. CDR3 length: 14 residues. In nucleotides, the CDR3 is TGCGCCAGCAGCTTGGGGGGTGAACATCAGCCCCAGCATTTT. Translating it yields CASSLGGEHQPQHF.

The chain recombines TRBV29-1 with TRBJ1-2; 9 bases match TRBD1. CDR3 length equals 12 residues. The V segment lost 8 bases and the J segment 4 bases; nucleotides outside the gene matches: 5. CDR1 is SQVTM and CDR2 is ANQGSEA in the germline V gene. CDR3 sequence reads: CSLGQGTYGYTF. The CDR3 coding sequence is TGCAGCCTCGGACAGGGGACCTATGGCTACACCTTC.

A few counts support this clonotype. The rearrangement joins TRBV19 to TRBJ2-7, with 8 nucleotides matching TRBD1. The V segment lost 5 bases and the J segment 3 bases; nucleotides outside the gene matches: 9. This CDR3 is built from 15 residues. Germline loops: CDR1 LNHDA, CDR2 SQIVND (reference sequence). Here the CDR3 reads CASSPHLGQVYEQYF. The CDR3 DNA is TGTGCCAGTAGTCCCCATCTGGGACAGGTCTACGAGCAGTACTTC.

This clonotype was recorded many times. V is TRBV25-1 and J is TRBJ1-2, with no clear D. CDR1 and CDR2 from the germline V gene are MGHDK and SYGVNS. Trimming left V 2 bases short and J 4 bases short, with 5 bases between. This CDR3 comprises 12 residues. The CDR3 region is CASSETSYGYTF. CDR3 sequence (DNA): TGTGCCAGCAGTGAAACTAGCTATGGCTACACCTTC.

This clonotype came up a few times. This sequence joins TRBV20-1 and TRBJ1-1, with D perhaps TRBD1 (5 bases). Germline lookup yields CDR1 DFQATT and CDR2 SNEGSKA (reference sequence). The CDR3 is 14 residues long. The germline V and J ends were trimmed by 6 bases and 4 bases, with 18 bases remaining between them. The DNA of the CDR3 is TGCAGTGCCACGGACCCCTCAGGGACCACTGAAGCTTTCTTT. Its translation: CSATDPSGTTEAFF.

V is TRBV20-1 and J is TRBJ1-5; D may be TRBD1 (5 bases). The length of the CDR3 is 13 residues. Germline assignment: CDR1 DFQATT and CDR2 SNEGSKA (reference sequence). Trimming cost V 3 bases and J 2 bases, with 8 bases left between them. CDR3 sequence: CSASIGGNQPQHF. Written as DNA, the CDR3 is TGCAGTGCTAGTATAGGGGGCAATCAGCCCCAGCATTTT.

The V call is TRBV20-1, the J call TRBJ1-5; possible D gene TRBD1, 6 bases. The CDR3 sequence is 14 residues long. Germline loops: CDR1 DFQATT, CDR2 SNEGSKA (reference sequence). The V end was cut by 2 bases, the J end by 4 bases, with 12 bases between. CDR3 coding DNA: TGCAGTGCTAGACCCGGGACAACTAATCAGCCCCAGCATTTT. Protein sequence: CSARPGTTNQPQHF.